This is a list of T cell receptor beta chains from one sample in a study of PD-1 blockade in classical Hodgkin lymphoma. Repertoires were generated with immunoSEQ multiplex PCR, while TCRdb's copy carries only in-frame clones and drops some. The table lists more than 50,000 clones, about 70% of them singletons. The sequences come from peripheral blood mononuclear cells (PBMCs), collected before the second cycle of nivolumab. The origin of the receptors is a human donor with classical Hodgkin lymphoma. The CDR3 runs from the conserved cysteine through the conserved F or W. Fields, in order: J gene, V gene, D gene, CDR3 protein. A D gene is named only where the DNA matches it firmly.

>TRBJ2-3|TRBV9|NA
CASSDTDTQYF
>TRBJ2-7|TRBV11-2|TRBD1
CASSYGTGIFYEQYF
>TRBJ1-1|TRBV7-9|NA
CASRGSVNTEAFF
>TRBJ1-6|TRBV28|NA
CASSARGQHNSPLHF
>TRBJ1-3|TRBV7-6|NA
CASSWLGPDSGNTIYF
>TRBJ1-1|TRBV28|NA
CASSRELNTEAFF
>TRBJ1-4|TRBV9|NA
CASSRSSNEKLFF
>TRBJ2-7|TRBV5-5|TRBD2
CASSDITSGSYEQYF
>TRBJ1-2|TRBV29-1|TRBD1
CSGLGTGGGYTF
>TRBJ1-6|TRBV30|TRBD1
CAWSVGTGNSPLHF
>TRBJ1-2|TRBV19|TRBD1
CASSHGTGVGYTF
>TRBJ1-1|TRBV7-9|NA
CASSLVAGNTEAFF
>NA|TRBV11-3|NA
CASSPGHLSSYEQYF
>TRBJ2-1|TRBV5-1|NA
CASSLLPGRYNEQFF
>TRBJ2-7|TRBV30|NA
CAWSPGGLEKYF
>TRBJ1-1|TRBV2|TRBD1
CASTSPADRGSPRTEAFF
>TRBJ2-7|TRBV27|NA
CASGPTQVEQYF
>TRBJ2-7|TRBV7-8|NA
CASSLGSEGHEQYF
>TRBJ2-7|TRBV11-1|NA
CASSFGNSYEQYF
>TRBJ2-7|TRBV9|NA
CASSGGASGSSHEQYF
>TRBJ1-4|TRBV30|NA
CAWSVRGTRATNEKLFF
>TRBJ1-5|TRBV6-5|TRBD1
CASRGQGNNQPQHF
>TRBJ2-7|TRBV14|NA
CASSPGRNSYEQYF
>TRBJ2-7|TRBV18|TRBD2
CASSPLRTSGVSYEQYF
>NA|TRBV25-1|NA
CASSEYFVDSYEQYF
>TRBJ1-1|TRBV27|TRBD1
CASRLDRGHDEAFF